Listed below are T cell receptor beta chains from one sample, sequenced in a study of identical twins. MiXCR, applied by TCRdb to the 5' RACE reads, yields one record per CDR3 protein. The data contain some 790,000 distinct CDR3 sequences, 15% to 20% of them seen just once; the ten biggest clones take up over 10%. Another study also made use of these data, one on T cells expressing NK-cell markers.

Sequenced sample: PBMCs. The receptor set was obtained from a woman between 18 and 29 years old in good health. Both conserved end residues are part of each CDR3. D genes are given only for firm matches. The size of a clone is reported for some rows only, either as once, few or many, or as a class for expanded clones.

v_call,d_call,clone_size,j_call,cdr3_nt,cdr3_aa
TRBV6-5,NA,few,TRBJ1-4,TGTGCCAGCAGTTACTCGGAGGGCGGTAATGAAAAACTGTTTTTT,CASSYSEGGNEKLFF
TRBV6-4,NA,NA,TRBJ2-2,TGTGCCAGCAGAAGACAGAGTTACTCCACCGGGGAGCTGTTTTTT,CASRRQSYSTGELFF
TRBV2,TRBD1,NA,TRBJ2-7,TGTGCCAGCAGTACGACAGGGGAAGGCTACGAGCAGTACTTC,CASSTTGEGYEQYF
TRBV20-1,TRBD1,few,TRBJ2-7,TGCAGTGCTACCCGGACAGGGTACGAGCAGTACTTC,CSATRTGYEQYF
TRBV20-1,TRBD2,many,TRBJ2-1,TGCAGTGCTGCTGATCTAGCGGGAGACGTTAGTGAGCAGTTCTTC,CSAADLAGDVSEQFF
TRBV7-9,NA,few,TRBJ2-3,TGTGCCAGCAACCCGGGGGTAGATACGCAGTATTTT,CASNPGVDTQYF
TRBV30,TRBD2,NA,TRBJ2-3,TGTGCCTGGAGGATAGCGGGAGTCTCAGATACGCAGTATTTT,CAWRIAGVSDTQYF
TRBV20-1,TRBD1,few,TRBJ2-2,TGCAGTGCTATTGAGGGGGCAGGCACCGGGGAGCTGTTTTTT,CSAIEGAGTGELFF
TRBV5-1,NA,few,TRBJ2-1,TGCGCCAGCAGCTTGGAGGGGCCTGAGCAGTTCTTC,CASSLEGPEQFF
TRBV20-1,TRBD2,few,TRBJ2-7,TGCAGTGCTCCTCTAGCGGGGAACCTCTACGAGCAGTACTTC,CSAPLAGNLYEQYF
TRBV7-9,NA,NA,TRBJ2-5,TGTGCTATAAACCGGGAGACCCAGTACTTC,CAINRETQYF
TRBV5-1,NA,many,TRBJ2-1,TGCGCCAGCAGCGCCCGCGTAGCCAGGGGACCAACTAGCCCCTACAATGAGCAGTTCTTC,CASSARVARGPTSPYNEQFF
TRBV6-1,NA,few,TRBJ2-1,TGTGCCAGCAGTCATCGTTCCATCTCCTACAATGAGCAGTTCTTC,CASSHRSISYNEQFF
TRBV2,NA,NA,TRBJ1-2,TGTGCCAGCAGTGACTACAGCCTCTATGGCTACACCTTC,CASSDYSLYGYTF
TRBV5-1,NA,NA,TRBJ2-6,TGCGCCAGCAGCACGTACAGGGATAACTCTGGGGCCAACGTCCTGACTTTC,CASSTYRDNSGANVLTF
TRBV2,NA,few,TRBJ2-7,TGTGCCAGCAGTGAAGGACTACTCTACGAGCAGTACTTC,CASSEGLLYEQYF
TRBV12-5,NA,NA,TRBJ2-1,TGTGCTAGTGCCTCGGGCAATGAGCAGTTCTTC,CASASGNEQFF
TRBV9,TRBD2,once,TRBJ2-1,TGTGCCAGCAGCGAGGGACTAGATGAGCAGTTCTTC,CASSEGLDEQFF
TRBV18,TRBD1,NA,TRBJ2-1,TGTGCCAGCTCACGGGGACAGCAAGAGCAGTTCTTC,CASSRGQQEQFF
TRBV6-2/TRBV6-3,NA,NA,TRBJ2-3,TGTGCCAGCAGTTCCGCTAGCGTCCCAGATACGCAGTATTTT,CASSSASVPDTQYF
TRBV14,NA,few,TRBJ1-2,TGTGCCAGCAGCCAAGGAATTGTAGTCGGACAGAACGGCACCTTC,CASSQGIVVGQNGTF
TRBV6-4,TRBD2,NA,TRBJ2-2,TGTGCCAGCAGTGACGCGGCTAGCGGGGACTCCGGGGAGCTGTTTTTT,CASSDAASGDSGELFF
TRBV6-1,TRBD1,few,TRBJ1-2,TGTGCCAGCAGGGGTACAGGGGCCCATGGCTACACCTTC,CASRGTGAHGYTF
TRBV7-2,NA,many,TRBJ2-5,TGTGCCAGCAGCTTAGCGCCGGCAACTCAAGAGACCCAGTACTTC,CASSLAPATQETQYF
TRBV5-1,NA,few,TRBJ2-1,TGCGCCAGCAGCCCGCCCGTGGGTACACTTTACAATGAGCAGTTCTTC,CASSPPVGTLYNEQFF
TRBV4-3,TRBD2,NA,TRBJ2-2,TGCGCCAGCAGCCAATTCACCGGGACTAGCGCCCGCGGGGGGGAGCTGTTTTTT,CASSQFTGTSARGGELFF
TRBV6-5,TRBD1,NA,TRBJ2-7,TGTGCCAGCAGTTGGGAAGGACAGGGGGCTGCGGAGCAGTACTTC,CASSWEGQGAAEQYF
TRBV6-1,NA,few,TRBJ2-1,TGTGCCAGCGGATCTTTGGGGGAAGGGGCCTACAATGAGCAGTTCTTC,CASGSLGEGAYNEQFF
TRBV18,NA,few,TRBJ1-1,TGTGCCAGCTCACCGGTTGCGGGCATGAACACTGAAGCTTTCTTT,CASSPVAGMNTEAFF
TRBV5-1,TRBD2,few,TRBJ2-7,TGCGCCAGCAGCTTAGGGAGGGGATACTACGAGCAGTACTTC,CASSLGRGYYEQYF
TRBV11-2,NA,few,TRBJ1-5,TGTGCCAGCAGCTCCGGGACTAATTATCAGCCCCAGCATTTT,CASSSGTNYQPQHF
TRBV7-6,NA,NA,TRBJ2-4,TGTGCCAGCAGTCCCGGACCTAACATTCAGTACTTC,CASSPGPNIQYF
TRBV20-1,NA,NA,TRBJ2-1,TGCAGTGCTAGGAAGCCCGACTCCAATGAGCAGTTCTTC,CSARKPDSNEQFF
TRBV20-1,NA,NA,TRBJ1-6,TGCAGTGCTAGTGAAGGCCAGTTGAATTCACCCCTCCACTTT,CSASEGQLNSPLHF
TRBV5-6,NA,NA,TRBJ1-1,TGTGCCAGCAGCTTGGTAGCGGGGGACACTGAAGCTTTCTTT,CASSLVAGDTEAFF
TRBV7-9,NA,NA,TRBJ2-7,TGTGCCAGCATTCCACTGGAGGGGAACTCCTACGAGCAGTACTTC,CASIPLEGNSYEQYF
TRBV9,NA,NA,TRBJ2-3,TGTGCCAGCAGCCCCCGCCGAGTATTAGCAGATACGCAGTATTTT,CASSPRRVLADTQYF
TRBV7-9,TRBD2,NA,TRBJ2-7,TGTGCCAGCAGCTGGAGACTAGCGGAGCCCTACGAGCAGTACTTC,CASSWRLAEPYEQYF
TRBV15,NA,few,TRBJ2-7,TGTGCCACCAGCAGAGATTACAGGGAGAACGAGCAGTACTTC,CATSRDYRENEQYF
TRBV14,NA,few,TRBJ2-7,TGTGCCAGCAGCCAAGAAATCAAAGGGTACGACGAGCAGTACTTC,CASSQEIKGYDEQYF
TRBV4-2,TRBD2,few,TRBJ2-1,TGTGCCAGCAGCCAGGGACTAGCGGCCCACAATGAGCAGTTCTTC,CASSQGLAAHNEQFF
TRBV6-1,TRBD2,few,TRBJ2-2,TGTGCCAGCAGTGAAGTACTAGCGGCCGGGGAGCTGTTTTTT,CASSEVLAAGELFF
TRBV12-3/TRBV12-4,NA,few,TRBJ1-5,TGTGCCAGCAGTTTGAGGGGAGGCCAGCCCCAGCATTTT,CASSLRGGQPQHF
TRBV12-3/TRBV12-4,NA,NA,TRBJ1-3,TGTGCCAGCAGAACCGACCTGGCTGGAAACACCATATATTTT,CASRTDLAGNTIYF
TRBV11-2,NA,NA,TRBJ2-3,TGTGCCAGCAGCTTTGGAGACTCAAGCACAGATACGCAGTATTTT,CASSFGDSSTDTQYF
TRBV12-3/TRBV12-4,NA,many,TRBJ2-7,TGTGCCAGCAGTTTAGGAGAGGTCACCCGCTACGAGCAGTACTTC,CASSLGEVTRYEQYF
TRBV5-6,TRBD1,NA,TRBJ1-5,TGTGCCAGCAGCTTATGGACAGGGGCGAGCAATCAGCCCCAGCATTTT,CASSLWTGASNQPQHF
TRBV21-1,NA,NA,TRBJ2-6,TGTGCCAGCAGCAAACGACACGTTCCCGGGGCCAACGTCCTGACTTTC,CASSKRHVPGANVLTF
TRBV12-3/TRBV12-4,NA,NA,TRBJ1-2,TGTGCCAGCAGTCTATCCGACAGGCCTCATGGCTACACCTTC,CASSLSDRPHGYTF
TRBV7-6,NA,few,TRBJ2-3,TGTGCCAGCAGCGACTTGGTACCAGCGGATACGCAGTATTTT,CASSDLVPADTQYF
TRBV5-1,NA,few,TRBJ2-2,TGCGCCAGCGCGACTTCCTCGAACACCGGGGAGCTGTTTTTT,CASATSSNTGELFF
TRBV7-2,TRBD2,few,TRBJ2-7,TGTGCCAGCAGCTTCCCTAGCGGGAGGGCCGGGCAGTACTTC,CASSFPSGRAGQYF
TRBV10-3,NA,few,TRBJ2-7,TGTGCCATAGGGGATACTCCGCTCGGCTACGAGCAGTACTTC,CAIGDTPLGYEQYF
TRBV4-3,NA,NA,TRBJ2-3,TGCGCCAGCAGCCAACGCAGCGCAGATACGCAGTATTTT,CASSQRSADTQYF